This entry lists 25 T cell receptor beta chains sequenced from one sample in a study of vaccination and CD4 T cells after COVID-19. Sequencing of cultured CD4+ T cell DNA used the Oncomine TCR Beta short-read assay. TCRdb reprocessed the PCR reads with MiXCR, giving one entry per CDR3 protein. The profile shows approximately 6,000 distinct CDR3 sequences, around 60% of them singletons. Their recognized antigens are unknown. This sample's treatment: roughly 11-day PBMC culture with coronavirus spike peptide pools or control peptides (ViraFEST assay). The material sequenced was CD4+ T cells from blood, cultured in vitro. The receptors here all came from a human donor who had recovered from COVID-19.

V and J are TRBV28 and TRBJ2-7; 8 nucleotides match TRBD1. The CDR3 has 15 amino acids. The V and J ends lost 4 bases and 3 bases, in that order; junction bases with no gene match: 8. Germline V lookup: CDR1 MDHEN, CDR2 SYDVKM. The CDR3, as DNA: TGTGCCAGCAGTTCTTTAGACAGGGGATTCTACGAGCAGTACTTC. Translation gives CASSSLDRGFYEQYF.

The chain has TRBV7-9 and TRBJ2-1; TRBD2 matches 7 bases. Germline-derived CDR1 and CDR2 are SEHNR and FQNEAQ (reference sequence). The CDR3 sequence is 14 residues long. The J segment lost 7 bases and the V segment lost 4 bases, leaving 7 bases of the junction unmatched. CDR3 protein: CASSWDYQVNEQFF. Here the CDR3 DNA reads TGTGCCAGCAGCTGGGACTACCAAGTGAATGAGCAGTTCTTC.

The chain joins TRBV10-3 to TRBJ2-7, with 12 bases matching TRBD1. The V gene's germline CDR1 is ENHRY and CDR2 SYGVKD. V lost 2 bases to trimming and J lost 10 bases; unmatched junction nucleotides: 9. CDR3 length equals 15 residues. This CDR3 is CAISEAGTGGAVQYF. For the CDR3, the DNA is TGTGCCATCAGTGAGGCCGGGACAGGGGGCGCCGTACAGTACTTC.

This clonotype has only one observation. The chain is built from TRBV6-2 or TRBV6-3 and TRBJ1-5; TRBD1 matches 8 bases. V gave up 6 bases and J gave up 6 bases; unmatched junction bases: 10. CDR3 length: 15 residues. CDR1 and CDR2 (germline): MNHEY, SVGEGT. The CDR3 nucleotides are TGTGCCAGCAGAGGTCGACAGGGGTTGGGTCAGCCCCAGCATTTT. Its translation is CASRGRQGLGQPQHF.

This chain uses TRBV28 with TRBJ2-5; 10 positions agree with TRBD2. The CDR3 totals 16 residues. Germline CDR1 and CDR2: MDHEN and SYDVKM. J lost 5 bases, V lost 6 bases, and 12 bases had no gene match. CDR3 sequence: CASRTPQAGGQETQYF. In nucleotides, the CDR3 is TGTGCCAGCAGAACACCCCAAGCGGGGGGGCAGGAGACCCAGTACTTC.

This clonotype occurred a few times. V gene TRBV6-2 or TRBV6-3 combines with J gene TRBJ1-5, with D uncertain. The CDR3 loop spans 14 amino acids. The V and J ends lost 6 bases and 4 bases respectively, with 13 bases between them. CDR1 is MNHEY, CDR2 SVGEGT, per germline. CDR3 DNA sequence: TGTGCCAGCAGCCCCGTCCAAATTAATCAGCCCCAGCATTTT. Amino acids: CASSPVQINQPQHF.

This clonotype was detected a few times. The chain employs TRBV7-3 and TRBJ2-2, with D hard to call. Germline V gene lookup returns CDR1 SGHTA and CDR2 FQGTGA. V was clipped by 5 bases and J by 1 base, with 11 bases between them. This CDR3 comprises 15 residues. CDR3: CASSLVMGNTGELFF. CDR3 bases: TGTGCCAGCAGCCTAGTTATGGGGAACACCGGGGAGCTGTTTTTT.

This clonotype showed up just a few times. This chain joins TRBV6-2 or TRBV6-3 and TRBJ2-3; maybe TRBD2 (7 bases). V lost 2 bases to trimming and J lost 1 base, with 13 bases between them. Per germline, CDR1 MNHEY and CDR2 SVGEGT. The CDR3 length is 16 residues. For the CDR3, the DNA is TGTGCCAGCAGTTACGGCGGGGGCGAACGCACAGATACGCAGTATTTT. Translated, it gives CASSYGGGERTDTQYF.

V and J are TRBV7-9 and TRBJ1-2; no clear D gene. The CDR3 is made up of 14 amino acids. The germline V gene has CDR1 SEHNR and CDR2 FQNEAQ (reference sequence). V was clipped by 4 bases and J by 2 bases, with 11 bases between them. DNA of the CDR3: TGTGCCAGCAGCTGGGCGGGGATAAACTATGGCTACACCTTC. This gives the protein CASSWAGINYGYTF.

This clonotype turned up a few times. V is TRBV7-6 and J is TRBJ1-1, with D unresolved. Germline V CDR1 and CDR2: SGHVS, FNYEAQ. V shed 3 bases and J shed 1 base, with 6 bases lying between them. This CDR3 is built from 13 residues. The CDR3 bases are TGTGCCAGCAGCTTTGGGAGGAACACTGAAGCTTTCTTT. It specifies CASSFGRNTEAFF.

This clonotype was seen only once. This chain connects TRBV10-1 to TRBJ1-6, with 7 bases identical to TRBD1. CDR1 is WNHNN, CDR2 SYGVQD, per germline (reference sequence). The CDR3 consists of 14 residues. With 6 bases clipped from V and 7 bases from J, the junction kept 6 bases outside the gene matches. CDR3 in amino acids: CASSSGTENSPLHF. The CDR3 DNA reads TGCGCCAGCAGCTCCGGGACAGAGAATTCACCCCTCCACTTT.

The chain couples TRBV6-2 or TRBV6-3 to TRBJ2-5; D is perhaps TRBD2 (5 bases). Germline V gene lookup returns CDR1 MNHEY and CDR2 SVGEGT. The CDR3 has 16 residues. V lost 2 bases and J 2 bases, leaving 15 bases between the germline ends. The CDR3: CASSYPLGSGQETQYF. CDR3 sequence (DNA): TGTGCCAGCAGTTACCCACTCGGGTCGGGACAAGAGACCCAGTACTTC.

The chain joins TRBV3-1 to TRBJ2-5, with 9 bases that match TRBD1. V gave up 6 bases and J gave up 2 bases; unmatched junction bases: 7. The CDR3 length is 15 residues. Germline-derived CDR1 and CDR2 are LGHDT and YNNKEL (reference sequence). This CDR3 is CASSGRGQGQETQYF. The DNA of the CDR3 is TGTGCCAGCAGTGGAAGGGGACAGGGTCAAGAGACCCAGTACTTC.

This clonotype has just one count. The CDR3 region is CSARAAGYGAKNIQYF. The CDR3, as DNA: TGCAGTGCTAGAGCAGCAGGGTATGGAGCCAAAAACATTCAGTACTTC. The chain recombines TRBV20-1 with TRBJ2-4; D possibly corresponds to TRBD1 (5 bases). Trimming took 1 base from V and 0 from J, leaving 13 bases between them. CDR1 is DFQATT and CDR2 is SNEGSKA in the germline V gene (reference sequence). The CDR3 has 16 amino acids.

Points on this clonotype: The junction shows a germline mismatch at one end, possibly a read error. The V gene is TRBV7-2, the J gene TRBJ1-5; 7 nucleotides agree with TRBD1. Germline CDR1 is SGHTA and CDR2 is FQGNSA. The CDR3 sequence is 15 residues long. The CDR3 loop is CASSFSGTDNQPRHF. The CDR3 nucleotides read TGTGCCAGCAGCTTCTCCGGGACAGACAATCAGCCCCGGCATTTT.

The chain couples TRBV28 to TRBJ1-5; TRBD1 aligns across 7 bases. Germline assignment: CDR1 MDHEN and CDR2 SYDVKM. V shed 6 bases, J shed 3 bases, and the junction held 5 bases outside the gene matches. This CDR3 is built from 14 residues. Here the CDR3 DNA reads TGTGCCAGCAGGCGGACAGGCGTCAATCAGCCCCAGCATTTT. It encodes CASRRTGVNQPQHF.

This chain joins TRBV20-1 and TRBJ2-1; TRBD2 matches 8 bases. This CDR3 is 15 amino acids long. Per the germline V gene, CDR1 is DFQATT and CDR2 is SNEGSKA (reference sequence). Trimming took 5 bases from V and 7 from J; bases not matched to a gene: 13. In DNA, the CDR3 is TGCAGTGCTCCTGCGGGACTAGTGAATAGGAATGAGCAGTTCTTC. Translation: CSAPAGLVNRNEQFF.

This clonotype was observed a handful of times. V is TRBV6-1 and J is TRBJ2-4; TRBD1 matches 9 bases. V was clipped by 5 bases and J by 10 bases; unmatched bases: 9. The germline V gene has CDR1 MNHNS and CDR2 SASEGT. This CDR3 spans 14 amino acids. The CDR3 nucleotides are TGTGCCAGCAGTATGGACAGGGGAGGAAGGATTCAGTACTTC. Its translation: CASSMDRGGRIQYF.

V and J are TRBV12-3 or TRBV12-4 and TRBJ1-2; perhaps TRBD1 as D (5 bases). The CDR3 runs 13 residues. Trimming shortened V by 5 bases and J by 2 bases, and 9 bases separated the two germline ends. The CDR3 nucleotides read TGTGCCAGCAGTGAGAGGGGCAACTATGGCTACACCTTC. This encodes CASSERGNYGYTF.

This clonotype appeared a single time. This chain connects TRBV7-2 to TRBJ1-3; D ambiguous. Trimming took 2 bases from V and 0 from J, leaving 11 bases between them. This CDR3 comprises 16 residues. CDR1 is SGHTA and CDR2 is FQGNSA in the germline V gene. The CDR3 nucleotides read TGTGCCAGCAGCTTATCTTCCGGGAGCTCTGGAAACACCATATATTTT. This sequence encodes CASSLSSGSSGNTIYF. Supplemented by reference TRBV7-2 and TRBJ1-3, the full variable domain reads GAGVSQSPSNKVTEKGKDVELRCDPISGHTALYWYRQSLGQGLEFLIYFQGNSAPDKSGLPSDRFSAERTGGSVSTLTIQRTQQEDSAVYLCASSLSSGSSGNTIYFGEGSWLTVV.

The J gene is TRBJ1-1, the V gene TRBV5-1; possibly TRBD1 for D (5 bases). Per germline, CDR1 SGHRS and CDR2 YFSETQ. The V end lost 4 bases, the J end lost 5 bases, and 15 bases lay between the germline ends. There are 14 residues in the CDR3. The CDR3 bases are TGCGCCAGCAGCGAGGGACGGGAGAAGACTGAAGCTTTCTTT. Translating it yields CASSEGREKTEAFF.

This clonotype was recorded a few times. V and J are TRBV20-1 and TRBJ1-6; D may be TRBD1 (5 bases). The CDR3 runs 16 residues. CDR1 is DFQATT, CDR2 SNEGSKA, per germline (reference sequence). Trimming removed 1 base at V and 0 bases at J, with 10 bases between. This CDR3 is CSARGQGSSYNSPLHF. CDR3 coding DNA: TGCAGTGCTAGAGGGCAGGGCAGCTCCTATAATTCACCCCTCCACTTT.

The chain couples TRBV19 to TRBJ1-5, with a tentative D call TRBD1 (6 bases). Trimming took 5 bases from V and 1 from J, leaving 18 bases between them. The CDR3 loop spans 17 amino acids. Germline lookup yields CDR1 LNHDA and CDR2 SQIVND (reference sequence). The CDR3 bases are TGTGCCAGTAGTTTTCGGACAGTTGGGGGGAGCAATCAGCCCCAGCATTTT. Translating gives CASSFRTVGGSNQPQHF.

The sample holds a few counts of this clonotype. The V gene is TRBV6-1, the J gene TRBJ1-5; no clear D. Looked up from germline, CDR1 is MNHNS and CDR2 is SASEGT. The CDR3 totals 11 residues. Trimming left V 3 bases short and J 4 bases short, with 1 base between. CDR3 coding DNA: TGTGCCAGCAGTGAGAATCAGCCCCAGCATTTT. This translates into CASSENQPQHF.

In this sample, this clonotype turned up once. The rearrangement uses TRBV20-1 and TRBJ2-3; 13 nucleotides agree with TRBD2. The V gene's germline CDR1 is DFQATT and CDR2 SNEGSKA (reference sequence). V gave up 7 bases and J gave up 5 bases; unmatched junction bases: 18. CDR3 length: 18 amino acids. The CDR3 bases are TGCAGTGGAGTAAACCACCAAGGACTAGCGGGAGTCATAGATACGCAGTATTTT. This sequence encodes CSGVNHQGLAGVIDTQYF.